The clone carrying this TCR beta chain was picked up one time. The data were taken from a study of neoadjuvant anti-PD-1 for oral cavity cancer. The repertoire was sequenced with immunoSEQ multiplex PCR; TCRdb's copy has only in-frame clones and lacks some. The sample yields tens of thousands of clones, around 85% seen once. The time point was: after neoadjuvant nivolumab, at surgical resection. There are 15 residues in the CDR3. V lost 1 base and J lost 5, with 15 bases in between. CDR1 and CDR2 from the germline V gene are SGHVS and FQNEAQ. The sequencing used PBMCs, collected after nivolumab (anti-PD-1) treatment. The chain combines TRBV7-8 with TRBJ2-7; D may match TRBD1 or TRBD2 (5 bases each). The TCR was taken from a person between 35 and 79 years old with oral cavity squamous cell carcinoma. The CDR3 DNA is TGTGCCAGCAGCTTAGTGGGGCGGAGGAATGACGAGCAGTACTTC. This sequence encodes CASSLVGRRNDEQYF. Full variable domain (remainder filled in from reference TRBV7-8 and TRBJ2-7): GAGVSQSPRYKVAKRGQDVALRCDPISGHVSLFWYQQALGQGPEFLTYFQNEAQLDKSGLPSDRFFAERPEGSVSTLKIQRTQQEDSAVYLCASSLVGRRNDEQYFGPGTRLTVT.